The 12 T cell receptor beta chains given below trace back to one sample, sequenced in a study of response to subunit inactivated influenza vaccine. MiXCR was run by TCRdb on the RT-PCR reads, yielding one entry per CDR3 protein. The sample records about 610,000 distinct CDR3 sequences, 12% to 15% being singletons. Here the sequenced sample was PBMCs from blood, taken roughly 12 days after vaccination. All receptors come from a man between 45 and 60 years old who received an inactivated influenza vaccine.

The sample holds a few counts of this clonotype. The V call is TRBV4-1, the J call TRBJ2-1; TRBD1 agrees at 9 bases. The V and J ends lost 0 bases and 6 bases, in that order; junction bases with no gene match: 6. Germline CDR1 and CDR2: MGHRA and YSYEKL. The CDR3 runs to 16 residues. CDR3 amino acids: CASSQDLDRGGNEQFF. CDR3 bases: TGCGCCAGCAGCCAAGATTTGGACAGGGGAGGCAATGAGCAGTTCTTC.

This clonotype has a handful of counts. This sequence joins TRBV7-2 and TRBJ2-2; 11 bases line up with TRBD2. The CDR3 contains 15 residues. Germline values: CDR1 SGHTA, CDR2 FQGNSA. Trimming cost V 5 bases and J 7 bases; bases outside gene matches: 6. DNA for the CDR3: TGTGCCAGCAGCACTAGCGGGGGACCGGGCGGGGAGCTGTTTTTT. Its translation is CASSTSGGPGGELFF. Complete variable domain (other parts from reference TRBV7-2 and TRBJ2-2): GAGVSQSPSNKVTEKGKDVELRCDPISGHTALYWYRQSLGQGLEFLIYFQGNSAPDKSGLPSDRFSAERTGGSVSTLTIQRTQQEDSAVYLCASSTSGGPGGELFFGEGSRLTVL.

The gene calls are TRBV20-1 and TRBJ2-1; D is perhaps TRBD1 or TRBD2 (5 bases each). The CDR3 is 14 residues long. Germline V gene lookup returns CDR1 DFQATT and CDR2 SNEGSKA (reference sequence). Trimming removed 0 bases from V and 9 bases from J, with 15 bases in between. Here the CDR3 DNA reads TGCAGTGCTAGAGATCTGCGTTCAGGGACTGAGCAGTTCTTC. Its protein product is CSARDLRSGTEQFF.

CDR3 DNA: TGTGCCAGCAGCCGGTGGCGTAGGGACGAGCAGTACTTC. It translates to CASSRWRRDEQYF. The rearrangement links TRBV3-1 to TRBJ2-7; D unclear. Trimming left V 4 bases short and J 5 bases short, with 12 bases between. Germline lookup yields CDR1 LGHDT and CDR2 YNNKEL (reference sequence). There are 13 residues in the CDR3.

This clonotype was counted between two and nine times. The rearrangement links TRBV28 to TRBJ2-7; D unclear. CDR3 length equals 13 residues. CDR1 and CDR2 from the germline V gene are MDHEN and SYDVKM. The V gene lost 3 bases and the J gene lost 3 bases, with 9 bases spanning the gap. CDR3 amino acids: CASSFTNYYEQYF. CDR3 coding DNA: TGTGCCAGCAGTTTCACAAATTACTACGAGCAGTACTTC.

The CDR3 DNA follows: TGTGCCAGCAGTTACGCCCCGGGGGTCGGGACTAGCGGGAGTCATGAGCAGTTCTTC. Its protein is CASSYAPGVGTSGSHEQFF. V usage is TRBV6-2 or TRBV6-3 and J usage is TRBJ2-1; 14 bases agree with TRBD2. V lost 2 bases, J lost 8 bases, and 14 bases stayed unmatched. Germline CDR1 and CDR2: MNHEY and SVGEGT. This CDR3 contains 19 residues.

CDR3 residues: CASSWQGYEQYF. CDR3 coding DNA: TGTGCCAGCAGTTGGCAGGGCTACGAGCAGTACTTC. The rearrangement joins TRBV12-3 or TRBV12-4 to TRBJ2-7; maybe TRBD1 (5 bases). Trimming took off 4 bases at V and 3 bases at J, with 7 bases between the two ends. This CDR3 comprises 12 residues.

This clonotype was seen a few times. The V gene is TRBV28, the J gene TRBJ1-3, with D uncertain. This CDR3 has 16 amino acids. Germline lookup yields CDR1 MDHEN and CDR2 SYDVKM. V was clipped by 6 bases and J by 1 base, with 16 bases between them. The CDR3 reads CASSIWTLGSGNTIYF. In DNA, the CDR3 is TGTGCCAGCAGCATTTGGACCCTGGGTTCTGGAAACACCATATATTTT.

This sequence joins TRBV10-3 and TRBJ2-2; D tentatively fits TRBD1 or TRBD2 (5 bases each). The V gene lost 10 bases and the J gene lost 1 base, with 13 bases spanning the gap. Germline-derived CDR1 and CDR2 are ENHRY and SYGVKD. This CDR3 has 14 amino acids. CDR3 DNA: TGTGCCACCGGGCCGGGGCTGAACACCGGGGAGCTGTTTTTT. Translated: CATGPGLNTGELFF.

The sample holds a few counts of this clonotype. The chain links TRBV29-1 to TRBJ2-5, with 9 bases lining up with TRBD2. J gave up 5 bases and V 6 bases, and 7 bases lay outside the gene matches. CDR1 is SQVTM and CDR2 is ANQGSEA in the germline V gene. The CDR3 length is 13 residues. The CDR3 sequence is CSVRGRALETQYF. CDR3 nucleotide sequence: TGCAGCGTCCGCGGGAGGGCCCTTGAGACCCAGTACTTC.

This clonotype ranks as medium-sized. The chain combines TRBV20-1 with TRBJ2-7; 11 nucleotides match TRBD2. This CDR3 is built from 16 residues. Germline V gives CDR1 DFQATT, CDR2 SNEGSKA (reference sequence). V lost 5 bases, J lost 3 bases, and 12 bases stayed unmatched. CDR3 residues: CSAANALAGAHYEQYF. CDR3 nucleotide sequence: TGCAGTGCTGCCAACGCACTAGCGGGAGCCCACTACGAGCAGTACTTC.

This chain links TRBV20-1 with TRBJ1-6, with D hard to call. The CDR3 loop spans 15 amino acids. Between the trimmed V and J ends, which lost 4 bases and 6 bases, there was a span of 16 bases. Germline-derived CDR1 and CDR2 are DFQATT and SNEGSKA (reference sequence). DNA of the CDR3: TGCAGTGCTAAACAAAGGCTCGAGGTTAATTCACCCCTCCACTTT. Translation: CSAKQRLEVNSPLHF.